These 22 T cell receptor beta chains were all obtained from the same sample, sequenced in a study of human T cells and chemical hapten exposure. TCRdb re-called the RACE reads with MiXCR, one entry per CDR3 protein. The top ten clones hold around 2.5% of a sample with more than 250,000 distinct CDR3 sequences, 7.5% to 9% of them seen once. Time point described: pre-sensitization, week 0. Stated treatment: therapeutic diphenylcyclopropenone sensitization with weekly scalp DPC. The specimen was whole blood, collected in connection with sensitization to the hapten diphenylcyclopropenone (DPC). The source of these receptors is a woman between 40 and 55 years old with alopecia areata. Some clones in this sample may be carry-over from other donors' samples.

This clonotype was recorded at least ten times. Here the CDR3 reads CASSVPIGSGTDTQYF. The DNA for the CDR3 is TGTGCCAGCAGCGTCCCTATAGGGAGTGGTACAGATACGCAGTATTTT. The rearrangement uses TRBV6-1 and TRBJ2-3, with D perhaps TRBD2 (5 bases). Germline CDR1 and CDR2: MNHNS and SASEGT. V gave up 6 bases and J gave up 3 bases, with 19 bases separating them. The CDR3 loop spans 16 amino acids.

This clonotype was counted between two and nine times. As DNA, the CDR3 is TGTGCCAGCAGCGGGCCGGGACAGGGATTCCCCCTCCACTTT. Protein sequence: CASSGPGQGFPLHF. This chain links TRBV28 with TRBJ1-6; 9 nucleotides match TRBD1. The V and J ends lost 6 bases and 13 bases, in that order; junction bases with no gene match: 10. The CDR3 is made up of 14 amino acids. From germline, CDR1 is MDHEN and CDR2 SYDVKM.

Only a few counts were recorded for this clonotype. The chain links TRBV10-3 to TRBJ2-2; 8 nucleotides align to TRBD2. Trimming at V came to 8 bases and at J to 6 bases, leaving 14 bases not matched to a gene. This CDR3 comprises 16 residues. Germline V gene data show CDR1 as ENHRY and CDR2 as SYGVKD. CDR3: CAIWLGRREGPGELFF. The CDR3 region has the DNA TGTGCCATCTGGCTGGGACGCCGGGAGGGCCCCGGGGAGCTGTTTTTT.

The chain joins TRBV5-1 to TRBJ2-5; D unclear. V dropped 1 base and J dropped 2 bases, with 6 bases sitting between them. This CDR3 is built from 13 residues. Germline-derived CDR1 and CDR2 are SGHRS and YFSETQ. The CDR3 nucleotides read TGCGCCAGCAGCTTGAGGCCACAAGAGACCCAGTACTTC. Translated, it gives CASSLRPQETQYF.

The CDR3 nucleotides read TGTGCCAGCAGCCGGACAGGTTTTAGCTCCTACGAGCAGTACTTC. Translating gives CASSRTGFSSYEQYF. The genes are TRBV7-2 and TRBJ2-7; 7 bases match TRBD1. CDR1 and CDR2 from the germline V gene are SGHTA and FQGNSA. Germline trimming cut 5 bases from V and 0 bases from J; bases unmatched to any gene: 7. The CDR3 has 15 residues.

This clonotype came up a few times. The V and J genes are TRBV29-1 and TRBJ1-5; D might be TRBD1 (6 bases). V was trimmed by 5 bases and J by 2 bases, leaving 13 bases between them. The CDR3 contains 14 residues. Germline lookup yields CDR1 SQVTM and CDR2 ANQGSEA. The DNA for the CDR3 is TGCAGCGTTATACCGGGGGCTGGCAATCAGCCCCAGCATTTT. It yields the protein CSVIPGAGNQPQHF.

This clonotype was detected only a few times. The chain employs TRBV7-2 and TRBJ2-1, with TRBD2 matching over 7 bases. The CDR3 covers 12 residues. Trimming cost V 4 bases and J 10 bases; bases outside gene matches: 4. CDR1 is SGHTA, CDR2 FQGNSA, per germline. In DNA form, the CDR3 reads TGTGCCAGCAGCTGGACTAGTTGGGAGCAGTTCTTC. Its protein is CASSWTSWEQFF.

V usage is TRBV4-2 and J usage is TRBJ2-6; D uncertain. This CDR3 comprises 15 residues. CDR1 and CDR2 from the germline V gene are LGHNA and YNFKEQ. The V end was cut by 0 bases, the J end by 2 bases, with 5 bases between. Here the CDR3 reads CASSQEWAGANVLTF. CDR3 nucleotide sequence: TGTGCCAGCAGCCAAGAGTGGGCTGGGGCCAACGTCCTGACTTTC.

This clonotype came up a few times. The chain recombines TRBV3-1 with TRBJ2-7, with TRBD2 as a possible D gene (6 bases). Trimming removed 4 bases from V and 0 bases from J, with 19 bases in between. CDR3 length: 17 amino acids. From germline, CDR1 is LGHDT and CDR2 YNNKEL (reference sequence). This CDR3 reads CASSPRSSALSSYEQYF. CDR3 nucleotides: TGTGCCAGCAGCCCCCGCTCTAGCGCATTAAGCTCCTACGAGCAGTACTTC.

This clonotype occurred many times. V and J are TRBV20-1 and TRBJ1-2; D remains ambiguous. The V end lost 0 bases, the J end lost 1 base, and 9 bases lay between the germline ends. Looked up from germline, CDR1 is DFQATT and CDR2 is SNEGSKA (reference sequence). The CDR3 length is 14 residues. The CDR3 loop reads CSARDRRYNYGYTF. In DNA, the CDR3 is TGCAGTGCTAGAGACAGGCGGTATAACTATGGCTACACCTTC.

This clonotype was seen a handful of times. The V and J genes are TRBV21-1 and TRBJ1-2; the table's TRBD1 call for D was not verified on the DNA. TRBV21-1 corresponds to a pseudogene. The CDR3 runs 12 residues. CDR3 coding DNA: TGTGCCAGCAGCAAGTGGGGCTGGTTCTACACCTTC. Protein: CASSKWGWFYTF.

J is TRBJ1-4 and V is TRBV6-5, with unresolved D. Trimming left V 6 bases short and J 2 bases short, with 13 bases between. Germline assignment: CDR1 MNHEY and CDR2 SVGAGI. The length of the CDR3 is 15 residues. In DNA, the CDR3 is TGTGCCAGCAGCCCCTCAGGCGGTACTAATGAAAAACTGTTTTTT. This codes for CASSPSGGTNEKLFF.

The chain links TRBV5-1 to TRBJ1-1; D gene unclear. The CDR3 runs 16 residues. Germline V gene lookup returns CDR1 SGHRS and CDR2 YFSETQ. Trimming took off 1 base at V and 0 bases at J, with 13 bases between the two ends. The CDR3 region is CASSLFSAEMNTEAFF. The DNA for the CDR3 is TGCGCCAGCAGCTTGTTTTCCGCAGAGATGAACACTGAAGCTTTCTTT.

The chain has TRBV14 and TRBJ1-1, with TRBD1 matching 9 bases. J was trimmed by 1 base and V by 5 bases; bases with no gene match: 2. Germline lookup yields CDR1 SGHDN and CDR2 FVKESK. CDR3 size: 14 residues. The CDR3 loop reads CASSWDRANTEAFF. For the CDR3, the DNA is TGTGCCAGCAGCTGGGACAGGGCGAACACTGAAGCTTTCTTT. Combining the CDR3 with reference TRBV14 and TRBJ1-1 gives the whole variable domain EAGVTQFPSHSVIEKGQTVTLRCDPISGHDNLYWYRRVMGKEIKFLLHFVKESKQDESGMPNNRFLAERTGGTYSTLKVQPAELEDSGVYFCASSWDRANTEAFFGQGTRLTVV.

This clonotype was counted between two and nine times. V usage is TRBV11-2 and J usage is TRBJ2-1; D uncertain. CDR1 and CDR2 from the germline V gene are SGHAT and FQNNGV. Trimming shortened V by 5 bases and J by 9 bases, and 17 bases separated the two germline ends. This CDR3 spans 14 amino acids. CDR3 sequence reads: CASSPTTPSGEQFF. CDR3 DNA sequence: TGTGCCAGCAGCCCCACGACCCCATCGGGTGAGCAGTTCTTC.

There are a few counts of this clonotype. In nucleotides, the CDR3 is TGTGCCAGCAGCCACACGAGGGGTCGTGAGCAGTTCTTC. This codes for CASSHTRGREQFF. The V and J genes are TRBV4-2 and TRBJ2-1; D possibly matches TRBD1 or TRBD2 (5 bases each). Germline-derived CDR1 and CDR2 are LGHNA and YNFKEQ. Between the trimmed V and J ends, which lost 3 bases and 9 bases, there was a span of 12 bases. This CDR3 has 13 residues.

The CDR3 loop reads CASSARTSGSSDTQYF. The CDR3 coding sequence is TGCGCCAGCAGCGCCCGGACTAGCGGGAGTTCAGATACGCAGTATTTT. The chain employs TRBV5-1 and TRBJ2-3; TRBD2 aligns across 13 bases. Germline-derived CDR1 and CDR2 are SGHRS and YFSETQ. This CDR3 is 16 amino acids long. Unmatched junction bases numbered 6, after V lost 4 bases and J lost 4 bases.

In this sample, this clonotype turned up a few times. The chain has TRBV7-9 and TRBJ2-3; TRBD1 matches 9 bases. The germline gives CDR1 SEHNR, CDR2 FQNEAQ (reference sequence). The CDR3 is 16 residues long. V lost 1 base and J lost 5; bases outside the gene matches: 7. CDR3 DNA sequence: TGTGCCAGCAGCTTAGTATTGGGACAGGGTATAGATACGCAGTATTTT. Its translation is CASSLVLGQGIDTQYF.

This clonotype was counted between two and nine times. This chain connects TRBV27 to TRBJ2-2, with TRBD2 as a possible D gene (5 bases). CDR1 and CDR2 (germline): MNHEY, SMNVEV (reference sequence). The CDR3 is 15 residues long. V was shortened by 3 bases and J by 4 bases, with 12 bases between the two germline ends. Here the CDR3 reads CASSFGLLGTGELFF. The CDR3 nucleotides read TGTGCCAGCAGTTTTGGACTCCTCGGCACCGGGGAGCTGTTTTTT.

The rearrangement uses TRBV9 and TRBJ2-3; 7 bases match TRBD1. The V gene end was trimmed by 3 bases and the J gene end by 0 bases; junction bases not matched to a gene: 10. Germline V CDR1 and CDR2: SGDLS, YYNGEE. The CDR3 runs to 17 residues. The CDR3 reads CASSEPRTGFSTDTQYF. The CDR3 region has the DNA TGTGCCAGCAGCGAACCCCGGACAGGTTTCAGCACAGATACGCAGTATTTT.

The chain employs TRBV20-1 and TRBJ2-1; TRBD2 agrees at 12 bases. Losses at the gene ends were 3 bases for V and 8 bases for J; bases not matched to a gene: 5. The CDR3 covers 14 residues. Germline V CDR1 and CDR2: DFQATT, SNEGSKA (reference sequence). CDR3 DNA sequence: TGCAGTGCTAGCCTAGCGGGAGGGTACCATGAGCAGTTCTTC. It codes for CSASLAGGYHEQFF.

This clonotype was seen more than once but under ten times. The chain carries TRBV4-3 and TRBJ1-5; D is perhaps TRBD1 (5 bases). Germline lookup yields CDR1 LGHNA and CDR2 YSLEER. The V end lost 5 bases, the J end lost 2 bases, and 13 bases lay between the germline ends. The CDR3 has 15 amino acids. Here the CDR3 reads CASSNSRGGNQPQHF. The CDR3 nucleotides read TGCGCCAGCAGCAACAGCCGGGGGGGCAATCAGCCCCAGCATTTT.